This entry lists 7 T cell receptor beta chains sequenced from one sample in a study of siplizumab effects on memory and regulatory T cells. Only in-frame clones appear in the TCRdb table, and some are missing; sequencing was by immunoSEQ multiplex PCR. The table shows approximately 90,000 clones, with around 94% occurring only once. The specimen sequenced was non-Treg CD4+ T cells sorted from blood. These receptor sequences come from a human donor in good health.

The chain has TRBV5-4 and TRBJ2-5, with 8 bases lining up with TRBD2. CDR3 length equals 15 residues. Per the germline V gene, CDR1 is SGHNT and CDR2 is YYREEE (reference sequence). With 2 bases clipped from V and 4 bases from J, the junction kept 7 bases outside the gene matches. CDR3 residues: CASSFTTSAGETQYF. The DNA for the CDR3 is TGTGCCAGCAGCTTCACGACTAGCGCGGGAGAGACCCAGTACTTC.

There are a few counts of this clone. V usage is TRBV19 and J usage is TRBJ2-7, with 8 positions matching TRBD1. The CDR3 runs to 13 residues. The V gene end was trimmed by 5 bases and the J gene end by 6 bases; junction bases not matched to a gene: 6. Germline V gene sequence: CDR1 LNHDA, CDR2 SQIVND (reference sequence). The CDR3 protein is CASSGDDRGEQYF. In nucleotides, the CDR3 is TGTGCCAGTAGTGGGGACGACAGGGGCGAGCAGTACTTC.

The chain combines TRBV5-8 with TRBJ1-1, with 7 bases matching TRBD1. The CDR3 consists of 15 residues. V gave up 0 bases and J gave up 1 base; unmatched junction bases: 3. Germline V lookup: CDR1 SGHTS, CDR2 YDEGEE. The chain's CDR3 is CASSLEGAGNTEAFF. The DNA for the CDR3 is TGTGCCAGCAGCTTGGAGGGGGCTGGGAACACTGAAGCTTTCTTT.

The rearrangement joins TRBV30 to TRBJ1-6; the match to TRBD1 covers 7 bases. This CDR3 region has 14 residues. J lost 5 bases, V lost 2 bases, and 3 bases had no gene match. Germline V gene data show CDR1 as GTSNPN and CDR2 as SVGIG (reference sequence). The CDR3 is CAWSKGANNSPLHF. Here the CDR3 DNA reads TGTGCCTGGAGTAAGGGGGCTAATAATTCACCCCTCCACTTT.

The rearrangement joins TRBV5-6 to TRBJ1-2, with a tentative D call TRBD1 (5 bases). This CDR3 contains 12 residues. Germline V gene lookup returns CDR1 SGHDT and CDR2 YYEEEE. V was pared by 1 base and J by 8 bases, with 9 bases between. CDR3 nucleotide sequence: TGTGCCAGCAGCTTGACGAGACAGGGCTACACCTTC. The encoded protein is CASSLTRQGYTF.

The chain uses TRBV6-6 and TRBJ2-3; D is ambiguous. The CDR3 extends over 14 amino acids. V lost 7 bases to trimming and J lost 3 bases, with 14 bases between them. The germline gives CDR1 MNHNY, CDR2 SVGAGI (reference sequence). The DNA for the CDR3 is TGTGCCAGCACGACGCGCGGCTTAACAGATACGCAGTATTTT. Translated, it gives CASTTRGLTDTQYF.

V gene TRBV11-3 combines with J gene TRBJ1-4; tentatively, D is TRBD1 (6 bases). CDR1 SGHNT and CDR2 YENEEA come from the germline V gene. Trimming stripped 1 base from V and 13 bases from J, with 16 bases between. The CDR3 is 14 amino acids. The DNA of the CDR3 is TGTGCCAGCAGCTTAGGCGGAGGCGGAGGGGGACTGTTTTTT. Protein product: CASSLGGGGGGLFF.